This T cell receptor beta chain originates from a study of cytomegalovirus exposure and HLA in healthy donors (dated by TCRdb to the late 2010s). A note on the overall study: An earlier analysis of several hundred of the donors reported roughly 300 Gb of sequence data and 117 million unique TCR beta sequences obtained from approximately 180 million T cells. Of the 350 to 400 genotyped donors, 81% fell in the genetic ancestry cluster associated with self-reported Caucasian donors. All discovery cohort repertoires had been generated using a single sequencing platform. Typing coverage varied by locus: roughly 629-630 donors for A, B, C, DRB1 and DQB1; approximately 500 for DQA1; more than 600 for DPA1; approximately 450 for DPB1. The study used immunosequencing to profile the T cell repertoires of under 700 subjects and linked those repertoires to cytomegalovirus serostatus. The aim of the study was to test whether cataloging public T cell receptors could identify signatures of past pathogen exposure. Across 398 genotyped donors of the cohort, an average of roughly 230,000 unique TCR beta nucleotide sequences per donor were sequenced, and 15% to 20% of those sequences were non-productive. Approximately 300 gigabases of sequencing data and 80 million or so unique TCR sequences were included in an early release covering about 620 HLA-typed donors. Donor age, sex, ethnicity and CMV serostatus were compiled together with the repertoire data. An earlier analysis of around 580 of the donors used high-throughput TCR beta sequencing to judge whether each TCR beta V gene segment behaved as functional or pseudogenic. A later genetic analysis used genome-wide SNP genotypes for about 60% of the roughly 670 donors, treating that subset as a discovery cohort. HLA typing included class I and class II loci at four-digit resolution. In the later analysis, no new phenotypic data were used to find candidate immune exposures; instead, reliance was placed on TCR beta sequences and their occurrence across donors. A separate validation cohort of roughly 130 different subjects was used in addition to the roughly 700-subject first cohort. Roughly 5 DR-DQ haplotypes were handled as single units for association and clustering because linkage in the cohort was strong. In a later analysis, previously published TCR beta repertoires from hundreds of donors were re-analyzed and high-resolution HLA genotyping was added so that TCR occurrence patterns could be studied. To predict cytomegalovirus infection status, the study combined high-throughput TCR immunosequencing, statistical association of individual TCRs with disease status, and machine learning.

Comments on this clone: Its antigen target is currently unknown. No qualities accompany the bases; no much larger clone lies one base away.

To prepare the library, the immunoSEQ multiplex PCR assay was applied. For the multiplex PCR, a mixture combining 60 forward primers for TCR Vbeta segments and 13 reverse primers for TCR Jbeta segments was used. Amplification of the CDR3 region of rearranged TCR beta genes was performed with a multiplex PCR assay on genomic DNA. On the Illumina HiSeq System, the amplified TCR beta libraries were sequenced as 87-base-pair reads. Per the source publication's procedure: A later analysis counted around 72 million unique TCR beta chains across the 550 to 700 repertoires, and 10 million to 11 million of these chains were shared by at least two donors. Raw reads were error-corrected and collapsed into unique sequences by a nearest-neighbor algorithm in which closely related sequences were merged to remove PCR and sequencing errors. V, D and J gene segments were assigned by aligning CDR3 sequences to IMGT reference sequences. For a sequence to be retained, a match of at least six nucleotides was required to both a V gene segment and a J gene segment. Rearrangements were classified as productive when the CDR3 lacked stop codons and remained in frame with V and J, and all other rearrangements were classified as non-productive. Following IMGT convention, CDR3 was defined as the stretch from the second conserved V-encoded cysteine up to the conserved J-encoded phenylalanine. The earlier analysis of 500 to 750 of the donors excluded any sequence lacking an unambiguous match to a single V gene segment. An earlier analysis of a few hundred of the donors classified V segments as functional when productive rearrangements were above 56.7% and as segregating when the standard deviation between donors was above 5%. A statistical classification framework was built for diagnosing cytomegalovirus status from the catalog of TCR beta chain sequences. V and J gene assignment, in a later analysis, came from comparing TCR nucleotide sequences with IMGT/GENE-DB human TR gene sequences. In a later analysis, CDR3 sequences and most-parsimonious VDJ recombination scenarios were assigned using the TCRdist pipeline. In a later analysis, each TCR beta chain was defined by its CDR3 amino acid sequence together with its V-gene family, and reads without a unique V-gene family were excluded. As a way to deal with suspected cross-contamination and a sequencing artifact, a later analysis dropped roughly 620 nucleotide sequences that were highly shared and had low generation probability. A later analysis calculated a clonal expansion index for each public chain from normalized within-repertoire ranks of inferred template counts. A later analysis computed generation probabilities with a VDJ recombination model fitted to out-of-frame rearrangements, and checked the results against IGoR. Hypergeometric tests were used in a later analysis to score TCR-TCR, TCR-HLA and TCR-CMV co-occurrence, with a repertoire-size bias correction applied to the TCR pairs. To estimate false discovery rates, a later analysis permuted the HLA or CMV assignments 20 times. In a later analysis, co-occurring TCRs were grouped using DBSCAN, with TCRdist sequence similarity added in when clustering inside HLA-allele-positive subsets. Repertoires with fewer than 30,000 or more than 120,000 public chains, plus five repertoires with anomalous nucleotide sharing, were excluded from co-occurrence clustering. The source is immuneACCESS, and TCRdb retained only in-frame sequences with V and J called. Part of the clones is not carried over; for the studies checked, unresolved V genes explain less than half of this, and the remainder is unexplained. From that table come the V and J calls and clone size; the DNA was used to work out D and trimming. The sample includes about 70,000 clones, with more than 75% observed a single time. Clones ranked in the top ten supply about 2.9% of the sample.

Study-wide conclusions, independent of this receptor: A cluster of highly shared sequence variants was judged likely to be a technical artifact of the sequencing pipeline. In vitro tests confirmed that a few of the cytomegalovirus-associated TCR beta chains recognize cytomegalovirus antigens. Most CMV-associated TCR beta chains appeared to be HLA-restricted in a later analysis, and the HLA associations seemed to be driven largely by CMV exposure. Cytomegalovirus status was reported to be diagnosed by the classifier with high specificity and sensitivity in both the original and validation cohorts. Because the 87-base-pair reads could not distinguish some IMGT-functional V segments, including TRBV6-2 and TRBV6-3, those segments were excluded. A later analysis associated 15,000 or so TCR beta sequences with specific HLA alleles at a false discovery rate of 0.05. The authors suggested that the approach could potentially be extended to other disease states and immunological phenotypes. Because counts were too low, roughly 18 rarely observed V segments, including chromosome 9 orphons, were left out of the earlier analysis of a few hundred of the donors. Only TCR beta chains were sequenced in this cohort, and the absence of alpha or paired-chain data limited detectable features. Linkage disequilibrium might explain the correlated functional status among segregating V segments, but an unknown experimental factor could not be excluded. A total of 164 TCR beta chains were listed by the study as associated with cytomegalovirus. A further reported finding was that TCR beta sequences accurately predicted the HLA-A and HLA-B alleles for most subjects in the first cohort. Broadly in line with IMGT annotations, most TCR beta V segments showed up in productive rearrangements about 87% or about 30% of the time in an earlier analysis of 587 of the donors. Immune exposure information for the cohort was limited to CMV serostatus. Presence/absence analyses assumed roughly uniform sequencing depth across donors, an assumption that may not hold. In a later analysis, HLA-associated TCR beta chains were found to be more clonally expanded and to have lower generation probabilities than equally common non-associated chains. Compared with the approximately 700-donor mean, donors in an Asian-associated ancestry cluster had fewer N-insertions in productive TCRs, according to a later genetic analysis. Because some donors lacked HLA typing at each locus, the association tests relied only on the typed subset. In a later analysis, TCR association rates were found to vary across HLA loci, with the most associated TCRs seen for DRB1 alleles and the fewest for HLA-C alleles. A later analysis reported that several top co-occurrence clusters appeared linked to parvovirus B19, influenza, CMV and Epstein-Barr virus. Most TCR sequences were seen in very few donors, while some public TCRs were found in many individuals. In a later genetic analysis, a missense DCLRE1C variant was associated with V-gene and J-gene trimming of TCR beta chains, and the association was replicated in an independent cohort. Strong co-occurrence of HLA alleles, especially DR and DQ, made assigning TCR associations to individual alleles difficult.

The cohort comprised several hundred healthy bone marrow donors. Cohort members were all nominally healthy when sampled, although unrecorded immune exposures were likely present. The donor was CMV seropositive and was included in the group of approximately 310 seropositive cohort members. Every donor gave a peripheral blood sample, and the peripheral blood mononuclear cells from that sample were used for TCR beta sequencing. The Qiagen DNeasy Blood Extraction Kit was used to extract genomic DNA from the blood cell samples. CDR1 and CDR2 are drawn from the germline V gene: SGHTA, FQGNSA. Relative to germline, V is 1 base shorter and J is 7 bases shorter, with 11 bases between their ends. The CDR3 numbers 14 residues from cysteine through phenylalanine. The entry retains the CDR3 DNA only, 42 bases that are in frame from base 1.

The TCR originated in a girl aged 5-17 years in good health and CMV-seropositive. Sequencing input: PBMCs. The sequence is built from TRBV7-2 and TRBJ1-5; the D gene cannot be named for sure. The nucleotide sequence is TGTGCCAGCAGCTTAGAGAGAGGAACCCAGCCCCAGCATTTT. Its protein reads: CASSLERGTQPQHF.